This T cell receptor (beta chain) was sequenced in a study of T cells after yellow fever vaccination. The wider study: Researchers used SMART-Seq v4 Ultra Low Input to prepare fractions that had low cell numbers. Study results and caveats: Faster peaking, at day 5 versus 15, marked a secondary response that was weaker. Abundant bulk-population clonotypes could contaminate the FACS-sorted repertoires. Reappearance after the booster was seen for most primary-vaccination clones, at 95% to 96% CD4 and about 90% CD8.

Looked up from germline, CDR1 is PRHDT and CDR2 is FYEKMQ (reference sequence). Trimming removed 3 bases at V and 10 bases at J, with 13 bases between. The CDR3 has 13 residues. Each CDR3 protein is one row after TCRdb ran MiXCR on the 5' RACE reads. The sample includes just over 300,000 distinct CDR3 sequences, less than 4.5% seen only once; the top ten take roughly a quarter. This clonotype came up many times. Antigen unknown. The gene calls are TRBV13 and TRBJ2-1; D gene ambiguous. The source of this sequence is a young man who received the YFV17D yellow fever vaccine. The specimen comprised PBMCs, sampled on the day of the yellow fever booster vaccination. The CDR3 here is CASSFLLRGEQFF. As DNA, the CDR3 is TGTGCCAGCAGCTTCCTACTACGTGGGGAGCAGTTCTTC. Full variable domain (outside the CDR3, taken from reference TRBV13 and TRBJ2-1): AAGVIQSPRHLIKEKRETATLKCYPIPRHDTVYWYQQGPGQDPQFLISFYEKMQSDKGSIPDRFSAQQFSDYHSELNMSSLELGDSALYFCASSFLLRGEQFFGPGTRLTVL.